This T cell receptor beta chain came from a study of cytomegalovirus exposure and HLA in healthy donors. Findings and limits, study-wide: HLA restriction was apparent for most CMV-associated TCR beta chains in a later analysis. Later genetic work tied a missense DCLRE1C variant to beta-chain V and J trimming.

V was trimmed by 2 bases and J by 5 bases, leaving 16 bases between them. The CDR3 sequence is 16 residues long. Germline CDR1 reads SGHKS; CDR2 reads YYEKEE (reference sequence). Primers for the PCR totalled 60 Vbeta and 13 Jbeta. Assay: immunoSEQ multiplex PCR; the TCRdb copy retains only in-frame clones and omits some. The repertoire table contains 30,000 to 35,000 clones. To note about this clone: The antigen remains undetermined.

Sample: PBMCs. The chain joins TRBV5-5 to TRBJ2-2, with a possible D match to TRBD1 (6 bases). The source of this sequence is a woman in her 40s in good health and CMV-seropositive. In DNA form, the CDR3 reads TGTGCCAGCAGCTTCTGCAGGGGAGAAAATACCGGGGAGCTGTTTTTT. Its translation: CASSFCRGENTGELFF. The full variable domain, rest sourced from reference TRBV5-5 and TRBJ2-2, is DAGVTQSPTHLIKTRGQQVTLRCSPISGHKSVSWYQQVLGQGPQFIFQYYEKEERGRGNFPDRFSARQFPNYSSELNVNALLLGDSALYLCASSFCRGENTGELFFGEGSRLTVL.